The next 6 T cell receptor beta chains were all read from a single sample in a study of blood T cell repertoires in COVID-19. Repertoires were generated with immunoSEQ multiplex PCR, while TCRdb's copy carries only in-frame clones and drops some. This table has about 160,000 clones, 75% to 90% appearing once. Sequences were obtained from peripheral blood. The origin of the receptors is a human donor in a cohort sampled during active COVID-19.

The sample holds one count of this clone. This chain connects TRBV10-3 to TRBJ2-4; 7 nucleotides align to TRBD1. Germline loops: CDR1 ENHRY, CDR2 SYGVKD. There are 16 residues in the CDR3. Unmatched junction bases numbered 5, after V lost 3 bases and J lost 0 bases. DNA of the CDR3: TGTGCCATCAGTGAACCGGGACAGCTAGCCAAAAACATTCAGTACTTC. Translating it yields CAISEPGQLAKNIQYF.

The CDR3 DNA sequence: TGTGCCAGCAGTTTAAGCGGGTCCTCCTACAATGAGCAGTTCTTC. This encodes CASSLSGSSYNEQFF. The chain joins TRBV27 to TRBJ2-1; a possible D gene is TRBD2 (6 bases). The CDR3 has 15 amino acids. Germline V gene lookup returns CDR1 MNHEY and CDR2 SMNVEV (reference sequence). V dropped 2 bases and J dropped 0 bases, with 8 bases sitting between them.

This chain links TRBV30 with TRBJ1-6, with D possibly being TRBD1 (5 bases). V was clipped by 3 bases and J by 9 bases, with 18 bases between them. The CDR3 consists of 15 residues. Germline CDR1 GTSNPN, CDR2 SVGIG (reference sequence). CDR3 sequence: CAWRGNRNWGSPLHF. The CDR3 DNA follows: TGTGCCTGGAGAGGAAACAGGAATTGGGGTTCACCCCTCCACTTT. Full variable domain (outside the CDR3, taken from reference TRBV30 and TRBJ1-6): SQTIHQWPATLVQPVGSPLSLECTVEGTSNPNLYWYRQAAGRGLQLLFYSVGIGQISSEVPQNLSASRPQDRQFILSSKKLLLSDSGFYLCAWRGNRNWGSPLHFGNGTRLTVT.

The genes are TRBV15 and TRBJ1-6; the D is unclear. The CDR3 length is 18 residues. V was cut by 3 bases and J by 0 bases, with 15 bases left in between. Germline values: CDR1 LNHNV, CDR2 YYDKDF (reference sequence). The CDR3 DNA reads as TGTGCCACCAGCAGCCACCTGGGCTTAAGCTCCTATAATTCACCCCTCCACTTT. Amino acid sequence: CATSSHLGLSSYNSPLHF.

The chain links TRBV27 to TRBJ1-5; D uncertain. Germline CDR1 is MNHEY and CDR2 is SMNVEV (reference sequence). This CDR3 is 13 amino acids long. V lost 3 bases, J lost 6 bases, and 9 bases lay in between. CDR3: CASSFVRSQPQHF. In nucleotides, the CDR3 is TGTGCCAGCAGTTTTGTTAGGAGTCAGCCCCAGCATTTT.

The rearrangement links TRBV5-1 to TRBJ2-3; a weak D match, TRBD1 (5 bases). CDR1 and CDR2 from the germline V gene are SGHRS and YFSETQ. The V end lost 2 bases, the J end lost 2 bases, and 12 bases lay between the germline ends. This CDR3 region has 15 residues. CDR3 coding DNA: TGCGCCAGCAGCTTACAGGACACTTCCACAGATACGCAGTATTTT. It specifies CASSLQDTSTDTQYF.